The 22 T cell receptor beta chains in this list originate from one sample, sequenced in a study of T cells in Graves' hyperthyroidism and ophthalmopathy. TCR beta CDR3 sequences were amplified from RNA transcripts. When the TCR CDR3 underwent first-round RT-PCR, the HTBI primer set was used. From the multiplex PCR reads, TCRdb called clonotypes with MiXCR, one entry per CDR3 protein. This sample has about 530,000 distinct CDR3 sequences, with 15% to 20% found just once. Material for sequencing was blood. The receptors originated from a young woman with Graves' ophthalmopathy.

Many counts were recorded for this clonotype. This chain joins TRBV20-1 and TRBJ1-1; 8 nucleotides line up with TRBD1. CDR3 length: 14 amino acids. The V gene's germline CDR1 is DFQATT and CDR2 SNEGSKA (reference sequence). Germline trimming cut 2 bases from V and 5 bases from J; bases unmatched to any gene: 7. CDR3 nucleotide sequence: TGCAGTGCTAGATTGACAGGGGTGCAAACTGAAGCTTTCTTT. Amino acid sequence: CSARLTGVQTEAFF.

This clonotype was counted a few times. The gene calls are TRBV20-1 and TRBJ1-2; 11 positions agree with TRBD1. V was clipped by 6 bases and J by 5 bases; unmatched bases: 8. CDR1 DFQATT and CDR2 SNEGSKA come from the germline V gene (reference sequence). The CDR3 is 14 amino acids. CDR3 protein: CSARDRGRYYGYTF. Here the CDR3 DNA reads TGCAGTGCGAGGGACAGGGGGAGATATTATGGCTACACCTTC.

This clonotype has at least ten counts. This chain uses TRBV18 with TRBJ1-1; D is undetermined. CDR3 length: 15 residues. The germline V gene has CDR1 KGHSH and CDR2 LQKENI. V gave up 3 bases and J gave up 6 bases, with 17 bases separating them. The CDR3 protein is CASSPASLGSSEAFF. CDR3 coding DNA: TGTGCCAGCTCACCCGCCAGTTTGGGTTCATCTGAAGCTTTCTTT.

As for this clonotype: A much larger clone is a single base away; this may be a read error. CDR3 in amino acids: CASSLTSGGPTDTQYF. The CDR3 nucleotides are TGTGCCAGCAGCCTTACTAGCGGGGGCCCCACAGATACGCAGTATTTT. The chain recombines TRBV7-9 with TRBJ2-3; 11 bases line up with TRBD2. Germline V gene data show CDR1 as SEHNR and CDR2 as FQNEAQ (reference sequence). The CDR3 has 16 residues. J lost 2 bases, V lost 5 bases, and 6 bases had no gene match. Looking up the rest from reference TRBV7-9 and TRBJ2-3 gives the full variable domain: DTGVSQNPRHKITKRGQNVTFRCDPISEHNRLYWYRQTLGQGPEFLTYFQNEAQLEKSRLLSDRFSAERPKGSFSTLEIQRTEQGDSAMYLCASSLTSGGPTDTQYFGPGTRLTVL.

This sequence joins TRBV19 and TRBJ2-2; 8 positions match TRBD1. Trimming cost V 10 bases and J 2 bases; bases outside gene matches: 12. The CDR3 runs 16 residues. Germline CDR1 reads LNHDA; CDR2 reads SQIVND (reference sequence). CDR3 sequence reads: CATKRTGGVNTGELFF. CDR3 sequence (DNA): TGTGCCACCAAAAGAACAGGGGGAGTAAACACCGGGGAGCTGTTTTTT.

This clonotype has a count of ten or more. The chain uses TRBV5-1 and TRBJ2-7, with D perhaps matching TRBD1 (6 bases). CDR1 and CDR2 from the germline V gene are SGHRS and YFSETQ. The CDR3 contains 15 residues. V gave up 0 bases and J gave up 3 bases, with 13 bases separating them. CDR3 protein: CASSLGTGWDYEQYF. In DNA form, the CDR3 reads TGCGCCAGCAGCTTGGGTACAGGGTGGGACTACGAGCAGTACTTC.

The genes are TRBV28 and TRBJ2-2, with 9 bases lining up with TRBD2. The CDR3 sequence is 19 residues long. Germline values: CDR1 MDHEN, CDR2 SYDVKM. The V gene end was trimmed by 1 base and the J gene end by 1 base; junction bases not matched to a gene: 10. CDR3 sequence (DNA): TGTGCCAGCAGTTTATTGGCTAGCGGGACCCTTATGAACACCGGGGAGCTGTTTTTT. It encodes CASSLLASGTLMNTGELFF.

The genes are TRBV28 and TRBJ2-5, with 11 bases matching TRBD2. Germline CDR1 and CDR2: MDHEN and SYDVKM. V shed 1 base, J shed 2 bases, and the junction held 3 bases outside the gene matches. The CDR3 extends over 16 amino acids. In DNA form, the CDR3 reads TGTGCCAGCAGTTTATCACTAGCGGGAGAACAAGAGACCCAGTACTTC. Translated, it gives CASSLSLAGEQETQYF.

This clonotype appeared many times. In DNA form, the CDR3 reads TGTGCCAGCAGTCGTTCTGGACTACGCACAGATACGCAGTATTTT. It encodes CASSRSGLRTDTQYF. V gene TRBV7-8 combines with J gene TRBJ2-3; D is possibly TRBD2 (6 bases). CDR1 and CDR2 from the germline V gene are SGHVS and FQNEAQ. V gave up 6 bases and J gave up 1 base, with 14 bases separating them. This CDR3 is built from 15 residues.

This clonotype was counted at least ten times. This sequence joins TRBV28 and TRBJ2-7; D not resolved. The CDR3 extends over 13 amino acids. Trimming pared 5 bases from V and 5 bases from J, leaving 13 bases between. CDR1 MDHEN and CDR2 SYDVKM come from the germline V gene. The CDR3 loop reads CASSPSPRNEQYF. In DNA form, the CDR3 reads TGTGCCAGCAGTCCTTCTCCTAGAAACGAGCAGTACTTC. Full variable domain (rest looked up from reference TRBV28 and TRBJ2-7): DVKVTQSSRYLVKRTGEKVFLECVQDMDHENMFWYRQDPGLGLRLIYFSYDVKMKEKGDIPEGYSVSREKKERFSLILESASTNQTSMYLCASSPSPRNEQYFGPGTRLTVT.

This clonotype was detected only a few times. The chain links TRBV15 to TRBJ1-2; TRBD1 might be the D (6 bases). Per germline, CDR1 LNHNV and CDR2 YYDKDF (reference sequence). V was trimmed by 0 bases and J by 4 bases, leaving 12 bases between them. This CDR3 has 15 residues. The CDR3 here is CATSRDAAGAYGYTF. The CDR3 DNA reads as TGTGCCACCAGCAGAGATGCGGCGGGGGCCTATGGCTACACCTTC.

CDR3: CSAGTGVGNTIYF. In DNA, the CDR3 is TGCAGCGCCGGGACAGGGGTCGGAAACACCATATATTTT. This chain connects TRBV29-1 to TRBJ1-3, with 10 bases that match TRBD1. Germline V lookup: CDR1 SQVTM, CDR2 ANQGSEA. CDR3 length equals 13 residues. The V gene end was trimmed by 7 bases and the J gene end by 4 bases; junction bases not matched to a gene: 4.

In its sample, this clonotype was seen many times. J is TRBJ2-1 and V is TRBV7-8, with 14 bases matching TRBD2. This CDR3 spans 15 amino acids. The V gene end was trimmed by 5 bases and the J gene end by 8 bases; junction bases not matched to a gene: 5. CDR1 and CDR2 from the germline V gene are SGHVS and FQNEAQ. CDR3 DNA sequence: TGTGCCAGCAGCGACGCGGGACTAGCGGGAGATGAGCAGTTCTTC. This codes for CASSDAGLAGDEQFF.

This clonotype was detected ten times or more. The chain joins TRBV28 to TRBJ1-1; D not certain. V dropped 6 bases and J dropped 4 bases, with 18 bases sitting between them. Germline loops: CDR1 MDHEN, CDR2 SYDVKM. The CDR3 has 15 residues. The DNA of the CDR3 is TGTGCCAGCAGCACCGGAGGACCTGAGGGCACTGAAGCTTTCTTT. It is translated as CASSTGGPEGTEAFF.

This clonotype was recorded at least ten times. The J gene is TRBJ2-5, the V gene TRBV6-2 or TRBV6-3; 7 bases map to TRBD1. Trimming took 10 bases from V and 3 from J; bases not matched to a gene: 8. This CDR3 region has 13 residues. Looked up from germline, CDR1 is MNHEY and CDR2 is SVGEGT. CDR3: CATAQGWKETQYF. Here the CDR3 DNA reads TGTGCCACAGCACAGGGGTGGAAAGAGACCCAGTACTTC.

This clonotype was counted only a few times. The rearrangement uses TRBV5-1 and TRBJ1-1; D gene ambiguous. The CDR3 totals 14 residues. Trimming took 4 bases from V and 5 from J, leaving 15 bases between them. From germline, CDR1 is SGHRS and CDR2 YFSETQ. CDR3 nucleotide sequence: TGCGCCAGCAGCGTTGAGGGTTTGCGAACTGAAGCTTTCTTT. This encodes CASSVEGLRTEAFF.

This clonotype has a count of ten or more. This sequence joins TRBV12-3 or TRBV12-4 and TRBJ2-5; D ambiguous. The CDR3 spans 12 residues. The V and J ends lost 6 bases and 9 bases respectively, with 14 bases between them. The CDR3: CASRGPAQAQYF. The DNA for the CDR3 is TGTGCCAGCAGGGGCCCTGCCCAGGCCCAGTACTTC.

The table lists this clonotype with many counts. CDR3 protein: CASSHRGASGELFF. CDR3 in DNA: TGTGCCAGCAGTCACAGGGGCGCGTCCGGGGAGCTGTTTTTT. The J gene is TRBJ2-2, the V gene TRBV12-3 or TRBV12-4; the match to TRBD1 covers 7 bases. The J segment lost 6 bases and the V segment lost 5 bases, leaving 6 bases of the junction unmatched. This CDR3 has 14 residues.

This clonotype came up a few times. The rearrangement links TRBV15 to TRBJ2-6, with D unclear. V gave up 0 bases and J gave up 0 bases, with 12 bases separating them. The CDR3 is 18 amino acids. Germline CDR1 LNHNV, CDR2 YYDKDF (reference sequence). The chain's CDR3 is CATSRDQDGDSGANVLTF. In nucleotides, the CDR3 is TGTGCCACCAGCAGAGACCAGGACGGAGACTCTGGGGCCAACGTCCTGACTTTC.

This clonotype came up many times. The J gene is TRBJ1-5, the V gene TRBV20-1; D is unresolved. V was clipped by 3 bases and J by 4 bases, with 4 bases between them. The CDR3 totals 11 residues. Germline V CDR1 and CDR2: DFQATT, SNEGSKA (reference sequence). CDR3 in amino acids: CSASPNQPQHF. In DNA, the CDR3 is TGCAGTGCTAGTCCAAATCAGCCCCAGCATTTT.

Many counts were recorded for this clonotype. The V call is TRBV7-3, the J call TRBJ1-1; D not resolved. The V and J ends lost 5 bases and 1 base respectively, with 11 bases between them. CDR1 and CDR2 (germline): SGHTA, FQGTGA. CDR3 length: 14 residues. CDR3: CASSRAPGNTEAFF. In DNA, the CDR3 is TGTGCCAGCAGCCGGGCTCCGGGGAACACTGAAGCTTTCTTT.

About this clonotype: This may stem from a read error, because a much larger clone lies one nucleotide away. Lacking the conserved final phenylalanine or tryptophan, this CDR3 likely reflects a read error. CDR3 loop: CASSLVLAGVTEQFI. In DNA form, the CDR3 reads TGCGCCAGCAGCTTGGTGCTAGCGGGAGTCACTGAGCAGTTCATC. This chain connects TRBV5-1 to TRBJ2-1, with 10 bases lining up with TRBD2. The CDR3 runs to 15 residues. V shed 0 bases and J 9 bases; nucleotides not matched to a gene: 6. CDR1 is SGHRS and CDR2 is YFSETQ in the germline V gene.